Sequencing of this T cell receptor (beta chain) was carried out in a study of control samples from healthy donors and cancer patients. In germline, CDR1 is SQVTM, CDR2 ANQGSEA. The CDR3 spans 13 residues. V lost 3 bases to trimming and J lost 8 bases; unmatched junction nucleotides: 4. This table comes from immunoSEQ multiplex PCR, and its TCRdb copy is limited to in-frame clones, with some not included. The data show some 120,000 clones, with about 95% seen just once and about 3.6% held by the top ten. The source material was blood. The source is a man younger than 40 in good health. This chain uses TRBV29-1 with TRBJ1-2; 12 bases map to TRBD1. DNA for the CDR3: TGCAGCGTTGAGGGACAGGGGGCGGACGGCTACACCTTC. It translates to CSVEGQGADGYTF.